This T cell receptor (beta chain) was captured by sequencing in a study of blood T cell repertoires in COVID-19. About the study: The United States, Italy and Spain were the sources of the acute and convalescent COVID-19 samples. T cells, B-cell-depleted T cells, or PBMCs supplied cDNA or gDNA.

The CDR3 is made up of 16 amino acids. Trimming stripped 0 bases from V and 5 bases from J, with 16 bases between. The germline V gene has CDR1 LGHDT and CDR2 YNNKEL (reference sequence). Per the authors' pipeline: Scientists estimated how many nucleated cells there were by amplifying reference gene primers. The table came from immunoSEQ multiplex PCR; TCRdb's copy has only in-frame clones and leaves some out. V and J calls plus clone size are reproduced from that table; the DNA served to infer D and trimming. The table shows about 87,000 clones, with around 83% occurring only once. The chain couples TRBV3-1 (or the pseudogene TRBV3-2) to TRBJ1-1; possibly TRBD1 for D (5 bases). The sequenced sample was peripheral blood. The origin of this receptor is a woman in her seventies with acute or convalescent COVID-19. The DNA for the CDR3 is TGTGCCAGCAGCCAAGATTGGAGAAGGGGATTTACTGAAGCTTTCTTT. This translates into CASSQDWRRGFTEAFF.